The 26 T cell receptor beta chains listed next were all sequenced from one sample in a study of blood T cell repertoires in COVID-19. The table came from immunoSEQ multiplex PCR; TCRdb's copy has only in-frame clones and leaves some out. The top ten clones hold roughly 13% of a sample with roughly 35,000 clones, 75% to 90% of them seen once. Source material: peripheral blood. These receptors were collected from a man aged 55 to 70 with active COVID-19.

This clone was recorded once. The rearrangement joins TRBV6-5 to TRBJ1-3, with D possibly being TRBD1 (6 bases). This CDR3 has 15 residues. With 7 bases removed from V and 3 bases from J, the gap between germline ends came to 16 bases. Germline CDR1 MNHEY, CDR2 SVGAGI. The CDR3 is CASTTRGIGGNTIYF. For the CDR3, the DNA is TGTGCCAGCACCACAAGGGGGATCGGTGGAAACACCATATATTTT.

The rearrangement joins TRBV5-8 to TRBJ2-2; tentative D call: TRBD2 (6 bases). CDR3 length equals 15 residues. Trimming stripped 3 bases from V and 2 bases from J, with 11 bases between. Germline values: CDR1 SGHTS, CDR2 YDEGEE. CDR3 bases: TGTGCCAGCAGCTCCGGGACTTTAAACACCGGGGAGCTGTTTTTT. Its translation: CASSSGTLNTGELFF.

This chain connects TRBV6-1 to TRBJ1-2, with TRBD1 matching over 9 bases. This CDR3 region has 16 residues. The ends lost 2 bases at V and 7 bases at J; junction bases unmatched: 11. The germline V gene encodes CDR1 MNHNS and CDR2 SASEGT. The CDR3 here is CASSEISGTGRGGYTF. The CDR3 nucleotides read TGTGCCAGCAGTGAAATCAGCGGGACAGGGCGTGGTGGCTACACCTTC.

This CDR3 is CASSRTGDTEAFF. CDR3 nucleotide sequence: TGTGCATCCTCGAGGACAGGGGACACTGAAGCTTTCTTT. This chain joins TRBV4-2 and TRBJ1-1, with 9 bases identical to TRBD1. CDR1 is LGHNA, CDR2 YNFKEQ, per germline. The CDR3 extends over 13 amino acids.

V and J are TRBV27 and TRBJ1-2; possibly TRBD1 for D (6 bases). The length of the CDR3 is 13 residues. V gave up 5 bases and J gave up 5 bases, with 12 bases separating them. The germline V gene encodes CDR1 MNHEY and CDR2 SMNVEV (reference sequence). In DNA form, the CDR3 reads TGTGCCAGCAGTCCCCAAGGGGGATATGGCTACACCTTC. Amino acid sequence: CASSPQGGYGYTF.

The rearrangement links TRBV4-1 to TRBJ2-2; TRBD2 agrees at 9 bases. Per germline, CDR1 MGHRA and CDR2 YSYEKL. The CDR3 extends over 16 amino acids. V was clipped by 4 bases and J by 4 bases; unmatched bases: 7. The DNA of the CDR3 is TGCGCCAGCAGCCCCTTGCCGACTAGCGGCACCGGGGAGCTGTTTTTT. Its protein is CASSPLPTSGTGELFF.

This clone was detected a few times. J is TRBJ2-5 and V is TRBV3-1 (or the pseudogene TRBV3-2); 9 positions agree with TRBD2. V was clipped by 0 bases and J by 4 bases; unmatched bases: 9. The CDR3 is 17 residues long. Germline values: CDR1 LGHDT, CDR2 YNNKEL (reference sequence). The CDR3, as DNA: TGTGCCAGCAGCCAAGATAAGGCGGGAGGGAGGGGAGAGACCCAGTACTTC. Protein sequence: CASSQDKAGGRGETQYF.

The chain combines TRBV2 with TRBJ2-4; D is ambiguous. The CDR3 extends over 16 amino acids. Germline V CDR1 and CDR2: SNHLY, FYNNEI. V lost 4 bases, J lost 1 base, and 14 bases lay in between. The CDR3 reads CASSGVNRVAKNIQYF. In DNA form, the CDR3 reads TGTGCCAGCAGTGGTGTCAATCGGGTGGCCAAAAACATTCAGTACTTC.

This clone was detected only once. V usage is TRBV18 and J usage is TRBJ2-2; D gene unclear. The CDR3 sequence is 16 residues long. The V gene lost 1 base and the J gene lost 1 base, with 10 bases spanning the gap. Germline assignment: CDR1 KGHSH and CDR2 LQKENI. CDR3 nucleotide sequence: TGTGCCAGCTCACCACAGCTCTACCAGAACACCGGGGAGCTGTTTTTT. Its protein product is CASSPQLYQNTGELFF.

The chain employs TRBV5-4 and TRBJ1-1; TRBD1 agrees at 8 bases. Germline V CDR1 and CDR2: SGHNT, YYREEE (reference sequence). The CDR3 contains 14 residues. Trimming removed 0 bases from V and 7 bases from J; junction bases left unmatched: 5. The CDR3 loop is CASSLARGQGEAFF. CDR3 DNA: TGTGCCAGCAGCTTGGCCAGGGGGCAAGGTGAAGCTTTCTTT.

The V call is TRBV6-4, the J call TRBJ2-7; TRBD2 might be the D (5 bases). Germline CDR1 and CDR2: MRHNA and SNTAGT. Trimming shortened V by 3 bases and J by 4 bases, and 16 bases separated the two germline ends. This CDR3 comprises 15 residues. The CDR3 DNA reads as TGTGCCAGCAGTGAACGGACGGAGGCTGGGTACGAGCAGTACTTC. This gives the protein CASSERTEAGYEQYF.

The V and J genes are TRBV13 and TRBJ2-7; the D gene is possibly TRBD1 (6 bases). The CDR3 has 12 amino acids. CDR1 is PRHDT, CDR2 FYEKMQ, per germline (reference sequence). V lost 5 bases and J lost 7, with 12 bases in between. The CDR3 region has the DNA TGTGCCAGCAGCCCGACCAGGGGTGAGCAGTACTTC. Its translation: CASSPTRGEQYF. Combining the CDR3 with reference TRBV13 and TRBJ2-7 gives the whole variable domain AAGVIQSPRHLIKEKRETATLKCYPIPRHDTVYWYQQGPGQDPQFLISFYEKMQSDKGSIPDRFSAQQFSDYHSELNMSSLELGDSALYFCASSPTRGEQYFGPGTRLTVT.

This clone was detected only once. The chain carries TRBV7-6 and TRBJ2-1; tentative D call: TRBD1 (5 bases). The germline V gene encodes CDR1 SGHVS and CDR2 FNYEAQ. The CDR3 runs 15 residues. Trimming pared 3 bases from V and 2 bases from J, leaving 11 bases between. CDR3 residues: CASSFVDSPYNEQFF. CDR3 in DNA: TGTGCCAGCAGCTTTGTCGACAGCCCCTACAATGAGCAGTTCTTC.

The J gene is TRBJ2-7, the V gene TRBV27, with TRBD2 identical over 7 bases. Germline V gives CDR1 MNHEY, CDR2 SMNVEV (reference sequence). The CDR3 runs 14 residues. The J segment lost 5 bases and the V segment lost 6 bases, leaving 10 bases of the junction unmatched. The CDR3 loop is CASSPRDYFDEQYF. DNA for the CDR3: TGTGCCAGCAGCCCCCGGGACTACTTCGACGAGCAGTACTTC.

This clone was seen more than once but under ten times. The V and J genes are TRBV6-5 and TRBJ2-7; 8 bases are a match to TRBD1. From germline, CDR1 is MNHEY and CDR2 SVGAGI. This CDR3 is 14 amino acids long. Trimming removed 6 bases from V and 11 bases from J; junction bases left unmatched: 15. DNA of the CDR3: TGTGCCAGCAGACCGGGACAGGCCAATAGTGTGGAGTACTTC. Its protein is CASRPGQANSVEYF.

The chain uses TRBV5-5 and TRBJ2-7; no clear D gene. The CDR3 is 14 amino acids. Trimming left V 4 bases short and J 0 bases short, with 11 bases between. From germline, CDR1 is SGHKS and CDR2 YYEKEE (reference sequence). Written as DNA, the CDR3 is TGTGCCAGCAGCCCCGGGTCCTACTCCTACGAGCAGTACTTC. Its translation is CASSPGSYSYEQYF.

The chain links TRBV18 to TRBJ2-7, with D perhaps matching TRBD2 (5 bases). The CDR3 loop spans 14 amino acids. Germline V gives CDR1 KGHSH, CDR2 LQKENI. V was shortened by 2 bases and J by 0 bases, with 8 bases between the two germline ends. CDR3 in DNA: TGTGCCAGCTCACCAGAGCGGACCTCCTACGAGCAGTACTTC. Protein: CASSPERTSYEQYF.

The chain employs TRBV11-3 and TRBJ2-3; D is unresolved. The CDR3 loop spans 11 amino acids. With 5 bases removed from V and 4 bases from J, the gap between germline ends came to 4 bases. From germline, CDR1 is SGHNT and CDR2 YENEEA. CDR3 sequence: CASSTADTQYF. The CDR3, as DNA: TGTGCCAGCAGCACAGCAGATACGCAGTATTTT.

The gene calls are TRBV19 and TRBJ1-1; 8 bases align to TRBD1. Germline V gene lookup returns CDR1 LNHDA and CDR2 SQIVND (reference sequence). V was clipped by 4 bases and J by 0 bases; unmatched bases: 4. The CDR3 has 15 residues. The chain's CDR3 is CASSKTGVMNTEAFF. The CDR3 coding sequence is TGTGCCAGTAGTAAGACAGGGGTAATGAACACTGAAGCTTTCTTT.

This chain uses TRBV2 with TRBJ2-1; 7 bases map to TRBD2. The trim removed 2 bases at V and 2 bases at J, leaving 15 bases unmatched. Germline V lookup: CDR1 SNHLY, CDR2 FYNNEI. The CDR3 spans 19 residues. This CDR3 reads CASSERGRAGEGPYNEQFF. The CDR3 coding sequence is TGTGCCAGCAGTGAAAGGGGTCGCGCGGGAGAGGGGCCCTACAATGAGCAGTTCTTC.

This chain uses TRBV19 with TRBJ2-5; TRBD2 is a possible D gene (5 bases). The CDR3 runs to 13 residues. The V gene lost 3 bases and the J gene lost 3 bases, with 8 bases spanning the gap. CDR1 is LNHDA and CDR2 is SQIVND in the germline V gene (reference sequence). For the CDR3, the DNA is TGTGCCAGTAGTATTAGGCGGGAAGAGACCCAGTACTTC. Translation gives CASSIRREETQYF.

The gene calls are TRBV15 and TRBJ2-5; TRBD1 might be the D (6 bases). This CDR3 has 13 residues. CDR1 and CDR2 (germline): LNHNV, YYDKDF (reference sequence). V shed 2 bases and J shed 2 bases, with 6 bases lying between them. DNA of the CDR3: TGTGCCACCAGCAGAACAGGGCAAGAGACCCAGTACTTC. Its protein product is CATSRTGQETQYF.

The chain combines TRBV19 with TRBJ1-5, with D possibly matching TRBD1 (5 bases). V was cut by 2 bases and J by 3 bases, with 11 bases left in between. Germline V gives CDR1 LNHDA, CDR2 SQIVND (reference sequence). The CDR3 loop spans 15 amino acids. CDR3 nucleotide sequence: TGTGCCAGTAGTATACCGCAGGGTTCCAATCAGCCCCAGCATTTT. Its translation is CASSIPQGSNQPQHF.

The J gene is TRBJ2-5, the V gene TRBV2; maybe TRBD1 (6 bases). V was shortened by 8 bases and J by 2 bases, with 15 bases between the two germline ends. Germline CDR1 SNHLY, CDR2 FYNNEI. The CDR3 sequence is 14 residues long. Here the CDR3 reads CASPKGDGQETQYF. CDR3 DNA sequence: TGTGCCAGCCCCAAGGGGGACGGTCAAGAGACCCAGTACTTC.

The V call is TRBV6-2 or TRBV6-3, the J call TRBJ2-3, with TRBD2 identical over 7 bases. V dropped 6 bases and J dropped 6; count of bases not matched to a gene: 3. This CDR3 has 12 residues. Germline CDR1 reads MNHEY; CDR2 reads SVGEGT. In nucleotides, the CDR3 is TGTGCCAGCAGCCGGACTAGGGATACGCAGTATTTT. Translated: CASSRTRDTQYF.

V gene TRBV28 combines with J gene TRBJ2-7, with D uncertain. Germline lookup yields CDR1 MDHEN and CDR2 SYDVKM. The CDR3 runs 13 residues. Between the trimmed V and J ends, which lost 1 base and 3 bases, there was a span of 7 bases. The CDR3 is CASSLYPYYEQYF. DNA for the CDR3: TGTGCCAGCAGTTTATATCCGTACTACGAGCAGTACTTC.